This TCR beta chain came from a study of blood T cell repertoires in COVID-19. Background on the study: Spain, Italy and the United States supplied samples that represented acute and convalescent COVID-19.

Clones were read by immunoSEQ multiplex PCR, and TCRdb kept only the in-frame ones, dropping some. Of hundreds of thousands of clones in the sample, more than 75% were seen once. Germline V gene data show CDR1 as SGHRS and CDR2 as YFSETQ. The CDR3 has 15 residues. The V and J ends lost 0 bases and 3 bases, in that order; junction bases with no gene match: 2. The chain combines TRBV5-1 with TRBJ2-5; 10 bases line up with TRBD1. The sample was peripheral blood. This sequence was found in a woman aged 35 to 49 who had recovered from COVID-19. The CDR3 DNA reads TGCGCCAGCAGCTTGGTCGGGACAGGGGAAGAGACCCAGTACTTC. Translating it yields CASSLVGTGEETQYF.